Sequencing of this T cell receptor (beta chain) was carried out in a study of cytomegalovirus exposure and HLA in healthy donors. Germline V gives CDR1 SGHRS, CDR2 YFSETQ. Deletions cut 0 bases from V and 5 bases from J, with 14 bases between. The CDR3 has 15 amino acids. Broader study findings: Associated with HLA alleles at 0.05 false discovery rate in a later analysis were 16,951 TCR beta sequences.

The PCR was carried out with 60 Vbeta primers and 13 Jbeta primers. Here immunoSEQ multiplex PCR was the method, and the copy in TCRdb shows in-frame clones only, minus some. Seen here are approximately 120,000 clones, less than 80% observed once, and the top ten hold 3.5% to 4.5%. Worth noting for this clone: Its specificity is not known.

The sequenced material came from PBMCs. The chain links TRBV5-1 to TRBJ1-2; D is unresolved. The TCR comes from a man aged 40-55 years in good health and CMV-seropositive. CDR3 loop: CASSLDIGESYGYTF. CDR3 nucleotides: TGCGCCAGCAGCTTGGATATCGGGGAATCATATGGCTACACCTTC.